The present TCR beta chain was sequenced within a study of T cells in tuberculosis. The CDR3 is 13 residues long. Germline values: CDR1 LGHNA, CDR2 YNFKEQ. Trimming pared 0 bases from V and 8 bases from J, leaving 10 bases between. Profiling relied on immunoSEQ multiplex PCR, and the TCRdb table lists in-frame clones only, not all of them. Among 20,000 to 25,000 clones listed, approximately 90% were seen once. The sequence was collected from a donor between 10 and 35 years old with latent tuberculosis or without tuberculosis infection. The sample taken for sequencing was PBMCs. J is TRBJ1-1 and V is TRBV4-2, with D tentatively TRBD1 (5 bases). As DNA, the CDR3 is TGTGCCAGCAGCCAAGATGAGGGACTAGAAGCTTTCTTT. Its translation is CASSQDEGLEAFF.